This paragraph reports one T cell receptor (beta chain). Different DNA sequences within this sample yield the same CDR3. The data originate from a study of shared clonotypes between healthy human individuals. Across the study: For every donor, three CD4 naive, three CD4 memory, two CD8 naive and one CD8 memory plates were used.

Libraries were prepared by immunoSEQ multiplex PCR; TCRdb keeps only in-frame clonotypes and omits some of them. The repertoire holds under 550,000 clones, less than 96% seen once, with approximately 0.06% in the top ten. This TCR was sampled from a woman in her thirties in good health. Sequencing input: naive CD4+ T cells sorted from blood. Subset noted: CD45RA+ positively selected.

The DNA for the CDR3 is TGTGCCAGTAGTATTTCAGGGAACACTGAAGCTTTCTTT. Translated, it gives CASSISGNTEAFF. The V call is TRBV19, the J call TRBJ1-1, with D hard to call. This CDR3 is built from 13 residues. Trimming stripped 3 bases from V and 1 base from J, with 6 bases between. Germline V gene sequence: CDR1 LNHDA, CDR2 SQIVND (reference sequence).